This T cell receptor beta chain stems from a study of molecular identifiers for immune sequencing clone quantification. The CDR3 contains 14 residues. The germline gives CDR1 KGHSH, CDR2 LQKENI. V was pared by 6 bases and J by 2 bases, with 14 bases between. Bulk libraries came from a prior protocol with listed TCR primers. Using its own MiXCR run on the PCR reads, TCRdb lists one record per CDR3 protein. The sample lists a few hundred thousand distinct CDR3 sequences; about 25% were seen once. The source material was naive CD8+ T cells from blood, with Jurkat cell RNA spiked in. The subset is: FACS-sorted CD8+CD4-CCR7+CD45RA+ naive T cells. The receptor comes from a human donor in good health. Some libraries in this study had Jurkat cell RNA spiked in. The chain uses TRBV18 and TRBJ2-7; no definite D call. CDR3 DNA: TGTGCCAGCTCGCCGCAAGACAACCCCTACGAGCAGTACTTC. Its translation is CASSPQDNPYEQYF. The full variable domain, completed using reference TRBV18 and TRBJ2-7, is NAGVMQNPRHLVRRRGQEARLRCSPMKGHSHVYWYRQLPEEGLKFMVYLQKENIIDESGMPKERFSAEFPKEGPSILRIQQVVRGDSAAYFCASSPQDNPYEQYFGPGTRLTVT.